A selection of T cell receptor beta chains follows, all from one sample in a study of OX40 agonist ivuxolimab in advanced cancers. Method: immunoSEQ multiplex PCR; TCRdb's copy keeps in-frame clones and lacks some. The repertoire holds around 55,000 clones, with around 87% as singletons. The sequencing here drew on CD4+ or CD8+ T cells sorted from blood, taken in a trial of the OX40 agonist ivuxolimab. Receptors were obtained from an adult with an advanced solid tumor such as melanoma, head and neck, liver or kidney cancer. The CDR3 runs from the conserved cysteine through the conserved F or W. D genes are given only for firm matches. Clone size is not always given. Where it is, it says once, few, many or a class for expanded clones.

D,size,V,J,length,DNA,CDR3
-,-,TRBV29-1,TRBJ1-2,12,TGCAGCGTTGATGGACAGTCTGGCGGCTACACCTTC,CSVDGQSGGYTF
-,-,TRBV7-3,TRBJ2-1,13,TGTGCCAGCAGCGTAGACAGCTACAATGAGCAGTTCTTC,CASSVDSYNEQFF
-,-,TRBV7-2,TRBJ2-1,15,TGTGCCAGCAGCTTAGTGGGGGGTATATACAATGAGCAGTTCTTC,CASSLVGGIYNEQFF
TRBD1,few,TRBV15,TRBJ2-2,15,TGTGCCACCAGCAGCCTGGACAGGGTGACCGGGGAGCTGTTTTTT,CATSSLDRVTGELFF
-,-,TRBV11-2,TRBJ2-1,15,TGTGCCAGCAGCTTCAGGGGGGCGAGACCCGATGAGCAGTTCTTC,CASSFRGARPDEQFF
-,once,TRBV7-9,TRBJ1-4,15,TGTGCCAGCAGCGATTCCCCGGGGTCTAATGAAAAACTGTTTTTT,CASSDSPGSNEKLFF
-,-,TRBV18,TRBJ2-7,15,TGTGCCAGCTCACGTACGGGACTTCTGATCTACGAGCAGTACTTC,CASSRTGLLIYEQYF
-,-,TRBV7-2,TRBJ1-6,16,TGTGCCAGCAGCTTAGTTGCCCTCGACTATAATTCACCCCTCCACTTT,CASSLVALDYNSPLHF
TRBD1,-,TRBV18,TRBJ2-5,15,TGTGCCAGCTCGAGGGACAGGGAGATCCAAGAGACCCAGTACTTC,CASSRDREIQETQYF
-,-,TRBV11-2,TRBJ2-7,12,TGTGCCAGCAGAAACGGAGTGGGGGGTCAACTCTTC,CASRNGVGGQLF
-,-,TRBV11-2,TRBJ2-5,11,TGTGCCAGCGGGGGCCCGGAGACCCAGTACTTC,CASGGPETQYF
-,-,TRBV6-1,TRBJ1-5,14,TGTGCCAGTGGGGGCGACACGGAGAATCAGCCCCAGCATTTT,CASGGDTENQPQHF
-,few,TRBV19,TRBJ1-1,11,TGTGCCAGTAGTATGAACACTGAAGCTTTCTTT,CASSMNTEAFF
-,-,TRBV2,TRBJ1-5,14,TGTGCCAGCAGTGAAGATCCGGATTGGGAGCCCCAGCATTTT,CASSEDPDWEPQHF
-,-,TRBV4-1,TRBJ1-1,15,TGCGCCAGCAGCCTAAGGTCCGTACAGGCGCCTGAAGCTTTCTTT,CASSLRSVQAPEAFF
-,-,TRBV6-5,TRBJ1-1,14,TGTGCCAGCAGTTACTCGGGGGGGAACTCTGAAGCTTTCTTT,CASSYSGGNSEAFF
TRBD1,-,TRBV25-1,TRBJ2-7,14,TGTGCCAGCACTCCGACAGGGGACTCCTACGAGCAGTACTTC,CASTPTGDSYEQYF
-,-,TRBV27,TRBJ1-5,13,TGTGCCAGCACTCAGGGGCGCAATCAGCCCCAGCATTTT,CASTQGRNQPQHF
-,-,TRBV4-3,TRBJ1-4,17,TGCGCCAGCAGCCAAGATTATCCGGCCACCCTTAAGGAAAAACTGTTTTTT,CASSQDYPATLKEKLFF
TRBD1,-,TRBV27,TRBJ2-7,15,TGTGCCAGCAGCCTCGTGGGACAGGGACGATACGAGCAGTACTTC,CASSLVGQGRYEQYF
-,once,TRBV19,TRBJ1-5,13,TGTGCCAGCCGGAAAAATAGCAATCAGCCCCAGCATTTT,CASRKNSNQPQHF
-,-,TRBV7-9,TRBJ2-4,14,TGTGCCAGCAGCTTAGGGCCTCCCGAAAACATTCAGTACTTC,CASSLGPPENIQYF
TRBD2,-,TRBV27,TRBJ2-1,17,TGTGCCAGCAGTCACCCTTTGGAGGGAGGGTCCTACAATGAGCAGTTCTTC,CASSHPLEGGSYNEQFF
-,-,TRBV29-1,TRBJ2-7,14,TGCAGCGTTTTTGACCCTGAATTACCCTACGAGCAGTACTTC,CSVFDPELPYEQYF
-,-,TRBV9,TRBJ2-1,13,TGTGCCAGCAGCGGTACTTATTACAATGAGCAGTTCTTC,CASSGTYYNEQFF
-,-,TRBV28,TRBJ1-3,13,TGTGCCAGCAGTACTCAGGGACGAAACACCATATATTTT,CASSTQGRNTIYF
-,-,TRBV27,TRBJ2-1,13,TGTGCCAGCAGTTTTGCTAGTTTGGATGAGCAGTTCTTC,CASSFASLDEQFF
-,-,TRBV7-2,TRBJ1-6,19,TGTGCCAGCAGCTTGACCGACACCTGGAACAGCCCGATTGATTCACCCCTCCACTTT,CASSLTDTWNSPIDSPLHF
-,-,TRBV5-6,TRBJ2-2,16,TGTGCCAGCAGCTTGTCAGGACGGGAGAACACCGGGGAGCTGTTTTTT,CASSLSGRENTGELFF
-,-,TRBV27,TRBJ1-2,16,TGTGCCAGCAGTTTATCGAGGTTTGTGGTGGAGGATGGCTACACCTTC,CASSLSRFVVEDGYTF
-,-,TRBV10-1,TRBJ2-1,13,TGCGCCAGCAGTGACCAAGTTTGGGGTGAGCAGTTCTTC,CASSDQVWGEQFF
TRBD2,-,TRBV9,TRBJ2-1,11,TGTGCCAGTACAGCGGGGAGTGAGCAGTTCTTC,CASTAGSEQFF
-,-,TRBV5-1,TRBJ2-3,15,TGCGCCAGCAGCAACGGGGGACAGACCACAGATACGCAGTATTTT,CASSNGGQTTDTQYF
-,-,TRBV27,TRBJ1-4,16,TGTGCCAGCAGTCCTAACGTAGATGCAACTAATGAAAAACTGTTTTTT,CASSPNVDATNEKLFF
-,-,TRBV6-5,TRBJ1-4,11,TGTGCCAGCGGCGATAATGAAAAACTGTTTTTT,CASGDNEKLFF
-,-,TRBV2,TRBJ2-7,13,TGTGCCAGCAGTCCGGGACACTCCTACGAGCAGTACTTC,CASSPGHSYEQYF
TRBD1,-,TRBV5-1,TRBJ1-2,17,TGCGCCAGCAGCACCCCGGGACAGGGGGCGCTTAGCTATGGCTACACCTTC,CASSTPGQGALSYGYTF
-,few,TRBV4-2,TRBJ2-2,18,TGTGCCAGCAGCCAAGGGCTAGTGGGGGGGCGTTGGGCCGGGGAGCTGTTTTTT,CASSQGLVGGRWAGELFF
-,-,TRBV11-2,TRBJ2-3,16,TGTGCCAGCAGCTTAATCGGAAGCTTCGGGGTGGATACGCAGTATTTT,CASSLIGSFGVDTQYF
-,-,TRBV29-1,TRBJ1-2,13,TGCAGCTCCCGGGGGGACGGGAACTATGGCTACACCTTC,CSSRGDGNYGYTF
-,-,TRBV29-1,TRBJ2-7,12,TGCAGCGTCGAAACCCGAGGGTACGAGCAGTACTTC,CSVETRGYEQYF
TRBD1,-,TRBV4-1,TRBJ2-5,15,TGCGCCAGCAGCCTCGACCCAGGGGGTAGGGAGACCCAGTACTTC,CASSLDPGGRETQYF
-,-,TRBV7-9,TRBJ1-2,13,TGTGCCAGCAGCTTAGGGGTGGATGTTGGCTACACCTTC,CASSLGVDVGYTF
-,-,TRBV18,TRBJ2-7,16,TGTGCCAGCTCACCGTGGCTGGAGCGTTCGTTAGGGGAGCAGTACTTC,CASSPWLERSLGEQYF
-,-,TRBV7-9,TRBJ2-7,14,TGTGCCAGCAGCTCACCCCGACTAGTCTACGAGCAGTACTTC,CASSSPRLVYEQYF
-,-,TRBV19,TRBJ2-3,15,TGTGCCAGTAGTGGACACAGGGTTCGCACAGATACGCAGTATTTT,CASSGHRVRTDTQYF
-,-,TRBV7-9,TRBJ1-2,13,TGTGCCAGCAGCTTACCAGGGGTCCTTGGCTACACCTTC,CASSLPGVLGYTF
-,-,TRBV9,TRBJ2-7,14,TGTGCCAGCAGCGTAGGCGGGGTGTCCTACGAGCAGTACTTC,CASSVGGVSYEQYF
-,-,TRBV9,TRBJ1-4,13,TGTGCCAGCAGCGTAGATGGCAGGGGAAAACTGTTTTTT,CASSVDGRGKLFF
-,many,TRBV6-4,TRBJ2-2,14,TGTGCCAGCAGTACTAGTTCGGACACCGGGGAGCTGTTTTTT,CASSTSSDTGELFF
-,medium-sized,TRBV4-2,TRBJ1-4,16,TGTGCCAGCAGCCAATCTACCGGGACGGGCGGTGAAAAACTGTTTTTT,CASSQSTGTGGEKLFF
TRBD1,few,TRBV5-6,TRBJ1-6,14,TGTGCCAGCAGCTGGGACAGAGAAAATTCACCCCTCCACTTT,CASSWDRENSPLHF
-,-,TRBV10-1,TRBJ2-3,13,TGCGCCAGCAGTGAGACTAATACAGATACGCAGTATTTT,CASSETNTDTQYF
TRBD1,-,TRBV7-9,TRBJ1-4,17,TGTGCCAGCAGGGGACAGGGGCAGGAAGAAACTAATGAAAAACTGTTTTTT,CASRGQGQEETNEKLFF
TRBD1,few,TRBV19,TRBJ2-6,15,TGTGCCAGTACCCCAGACAGGGCTGGGGCCAACGTCCTGACTTTC,CASTPDRAGANVLTF
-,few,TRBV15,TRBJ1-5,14,TGTGCCACCAGCAGCAGGGATTTGGATCAGCCCCAGCATTTT,CATSSRDLDQPQHF
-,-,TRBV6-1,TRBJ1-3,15,TGTGCCAGCAGTGAATGGAATTCCTCTGGAAACACCATATATTTT,CASSEWNSSGNTIYF
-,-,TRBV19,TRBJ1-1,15,TGTGCCAGTAGTGGACTCAACCAACGGAACACTGAAGCTTTCTTT,CASSGLNQRNTEAFF
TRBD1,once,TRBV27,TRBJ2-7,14,TGTGCCAGCAGCGACCAGGGGGCCACCTACGAGCAGTACTTC,CASSDQGATYEQYF